This T cell receptor (beta chain) stems from a study of T-cell reconstitution after alpha-beta-depleted transplantation in children. Molecular barcoding with unique molecular identifiers was used for the TCRbeta library. TCRdb independently ran MiXCR on the PCR reads; one entry per CDR3 protein. The table records about 610,000 distinct CDR3 sequences, more than 9% of them present only once. This CDR3 has 21 amino acids. With 3 bases clipped from V and 9 bases from J, the junction kept 26 bases outside the gene matches. Germline values: CDR1 LGHDT, CDR2 YNNKEL (reference sequence). The TCR comes from a human donor who donated a stem cell graft to a child with acute myeloid leukemia. V and J are TRBV3-1 and TRBJ2-4; 10 bases agree with TRBD1. The input for sequencing was PBMCs from the stem cell graft donor, taken from the stem cell graft. The CDR3 DNA follows: TGTGCCAGCAGCCAGGACACCTTACCGGGACAGGGGCGCACCCAGGGTATCATTCAGTACTTC. Encoded protein: CASSQDTLPGQGRTQGIIQYF.